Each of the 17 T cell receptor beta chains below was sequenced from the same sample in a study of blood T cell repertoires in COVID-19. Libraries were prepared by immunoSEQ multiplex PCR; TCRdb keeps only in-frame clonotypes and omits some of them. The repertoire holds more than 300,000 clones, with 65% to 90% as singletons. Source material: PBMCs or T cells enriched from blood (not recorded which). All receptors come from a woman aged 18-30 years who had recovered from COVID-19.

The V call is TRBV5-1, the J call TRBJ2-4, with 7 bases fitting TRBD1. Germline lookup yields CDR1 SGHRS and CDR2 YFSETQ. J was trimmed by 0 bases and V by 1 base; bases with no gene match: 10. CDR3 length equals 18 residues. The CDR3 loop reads CASSLRTGDSSAKNIQYF. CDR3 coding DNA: TGCGCCAGCAGCTTGAGGACTGGGGACAGTTCAGCCAAAAACATTCAGTACTTC. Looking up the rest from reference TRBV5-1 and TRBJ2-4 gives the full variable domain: KAGVTQTPRYLIKTRGQQVTLSCSPISGHRSVSWYQQTPGQGLQFLFEYFSETQRNKGNFPGRFSGRQFSNSRSEMNVSTLELGDSALYLCASSLRTGDSSAKNIQYFGAGTRLSVL.

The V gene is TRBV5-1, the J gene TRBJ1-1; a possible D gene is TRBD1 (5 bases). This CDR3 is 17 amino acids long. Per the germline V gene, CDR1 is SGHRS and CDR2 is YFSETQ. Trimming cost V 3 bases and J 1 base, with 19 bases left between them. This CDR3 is CASSSHFPTVSNTEAFF. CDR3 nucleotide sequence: TGCGCCAGCAGCTCCCACTTTCCGACAGTATCGAACACTGAAGCTTTCTTT.

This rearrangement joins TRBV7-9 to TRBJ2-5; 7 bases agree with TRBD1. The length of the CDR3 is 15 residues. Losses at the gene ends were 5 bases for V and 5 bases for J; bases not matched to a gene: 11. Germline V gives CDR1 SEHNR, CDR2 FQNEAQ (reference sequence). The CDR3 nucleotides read TGTGCCAGCAGCCCACGACAGGGCCTGTGGGAGACCCAGTACTTC. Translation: CASSPRQGLWETQYF.

The CDR3 nucleotides read TGTGCCAGCAGCCTAGCGGGAAATGTCGAGCAGTACTTC. This gives the protein CASSLAGNVEQYF. The chain is built from TRBV3-1 (or the pseudogene TRBV3-2) and TRBJ2-7; 8 positions agree with TRBD2. The CDR3 is made up of 13 amino acids. Germline CDR1 is LGHDT and CDR2 is YNNKEL (reference sequence). Trimming cost V 4 bases and J 6 bases; bases outside gene matches: 5.

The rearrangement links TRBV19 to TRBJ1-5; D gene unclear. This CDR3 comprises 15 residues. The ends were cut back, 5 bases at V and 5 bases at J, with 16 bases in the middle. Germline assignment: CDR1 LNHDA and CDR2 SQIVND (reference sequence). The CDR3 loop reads CASSVLANPDQPQHF. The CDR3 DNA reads TGTGCCAGTAGTGTATTAGCGAATCCCGATCAGCCCCAGCATTTT.

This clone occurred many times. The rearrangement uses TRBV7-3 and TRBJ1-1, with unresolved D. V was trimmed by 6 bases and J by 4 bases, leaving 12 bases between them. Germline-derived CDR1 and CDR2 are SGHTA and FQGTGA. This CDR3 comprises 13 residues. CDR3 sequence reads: CASSSGDGTEAFF. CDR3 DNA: TGTGCCAGCAGTTCCGGGGATGGCACTGAAGCTTTCTTT.

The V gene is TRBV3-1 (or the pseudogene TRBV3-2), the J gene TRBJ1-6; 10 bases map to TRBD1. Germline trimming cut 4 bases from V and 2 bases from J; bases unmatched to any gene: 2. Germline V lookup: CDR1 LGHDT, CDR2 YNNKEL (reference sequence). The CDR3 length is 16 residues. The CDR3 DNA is TGTGCCAGCAGCCCGGGACAGGGGCCCTATAATTCACCCCTCCACTTT. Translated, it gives CASSPGQGPYNSPLHF.

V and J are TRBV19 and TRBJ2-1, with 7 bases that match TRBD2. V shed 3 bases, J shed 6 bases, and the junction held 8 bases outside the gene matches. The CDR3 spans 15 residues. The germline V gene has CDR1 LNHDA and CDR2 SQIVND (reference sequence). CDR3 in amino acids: CASSIGGGPVNEQFF. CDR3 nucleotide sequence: TGTGCCAGTAGTATCGGGGGAGGGCCGGTCAATGAGCAGTTCTTC.

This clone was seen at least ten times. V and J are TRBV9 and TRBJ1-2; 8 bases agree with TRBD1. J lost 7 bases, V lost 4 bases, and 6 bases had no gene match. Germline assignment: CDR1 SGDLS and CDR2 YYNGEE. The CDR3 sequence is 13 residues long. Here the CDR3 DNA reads TGTGCCAGCAGCCCACAGGGGGGGTTTGGCTACACCTTC. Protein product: CASSPQGGFGYTF.

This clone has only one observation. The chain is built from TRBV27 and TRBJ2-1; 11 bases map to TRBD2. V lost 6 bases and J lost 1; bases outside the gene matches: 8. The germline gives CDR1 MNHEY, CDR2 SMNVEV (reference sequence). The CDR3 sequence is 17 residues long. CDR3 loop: CASRRYLAGGSYNEQFF. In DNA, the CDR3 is TGTGCCAGCAGGAGGTATCTAGCGGGGGGATCCTACAATGAGCAGTTCTTC.

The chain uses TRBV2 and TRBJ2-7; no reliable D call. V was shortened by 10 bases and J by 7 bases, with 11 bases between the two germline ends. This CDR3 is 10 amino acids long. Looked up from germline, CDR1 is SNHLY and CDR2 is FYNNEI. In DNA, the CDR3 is TGTGCCACAATCTCGACTGAGCAGTACTTC. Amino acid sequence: CATISTEQYF.

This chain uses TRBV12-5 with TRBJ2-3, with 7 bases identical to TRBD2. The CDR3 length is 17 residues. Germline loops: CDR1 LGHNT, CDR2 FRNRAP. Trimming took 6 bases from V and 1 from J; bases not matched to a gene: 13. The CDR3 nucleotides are TGTGCTAGTGGGGCCGGACTAGACACGGCGGGCACAGATACGCAGTATTTT. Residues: CASGAGLDTAGTDTQYF.

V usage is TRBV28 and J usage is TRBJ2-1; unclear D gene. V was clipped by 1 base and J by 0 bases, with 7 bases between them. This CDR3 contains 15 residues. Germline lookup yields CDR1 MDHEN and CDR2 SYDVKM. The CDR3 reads CASSLSLSSYNEQFF. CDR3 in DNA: TGTGCCAGCAGTTTATCCCTGAGCTCCTACAATGAGCAGTTCTTC.

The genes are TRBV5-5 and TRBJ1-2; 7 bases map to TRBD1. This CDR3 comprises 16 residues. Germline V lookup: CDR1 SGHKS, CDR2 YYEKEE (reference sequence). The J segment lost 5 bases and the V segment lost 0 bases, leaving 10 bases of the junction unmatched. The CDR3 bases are TGTGCCAGCAGCTTGGCCGTTGACGGGACAGCTTATGGCTACACCTTC. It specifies CASSLAVDGTAYGYTF.

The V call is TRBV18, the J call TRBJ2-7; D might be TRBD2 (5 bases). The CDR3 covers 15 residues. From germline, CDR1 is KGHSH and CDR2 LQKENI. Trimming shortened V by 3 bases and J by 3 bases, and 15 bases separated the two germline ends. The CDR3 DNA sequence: TGTGCCAGCTCACCGACGGAGGTAAGCGGCTACGAGCAGTACTTC. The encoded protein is CASSPTEVSGYEQYF.

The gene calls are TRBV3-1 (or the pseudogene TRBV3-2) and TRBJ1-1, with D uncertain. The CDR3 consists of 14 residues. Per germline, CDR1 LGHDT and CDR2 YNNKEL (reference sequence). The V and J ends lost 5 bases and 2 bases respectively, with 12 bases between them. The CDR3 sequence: CASSVGLHNTEAFF. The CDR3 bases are TGTGCCAGCAGCGTTGGACTGCATAACACTGAAGCTTTCTTT.

The CDR3 reads CASSIWGLAGDLAKNIQYF. In nucleotides, the CDR3 is TGTGCCAGTAGTATTTGGGGACTAGCGGGGGACTTAGCCAAAAACATTCAGTACTTC. V usage is TRBV19 and J usage is TRBJ2-4; 14 bases match TRBD2. The CDR3 covers 19 residues. V gave up 3 bases and J gave up 0 bases; unmatched junction bases: 7. Looked up from germline, CDR1 is LNHDA and CDR2 is SQIVND (reference sequence).